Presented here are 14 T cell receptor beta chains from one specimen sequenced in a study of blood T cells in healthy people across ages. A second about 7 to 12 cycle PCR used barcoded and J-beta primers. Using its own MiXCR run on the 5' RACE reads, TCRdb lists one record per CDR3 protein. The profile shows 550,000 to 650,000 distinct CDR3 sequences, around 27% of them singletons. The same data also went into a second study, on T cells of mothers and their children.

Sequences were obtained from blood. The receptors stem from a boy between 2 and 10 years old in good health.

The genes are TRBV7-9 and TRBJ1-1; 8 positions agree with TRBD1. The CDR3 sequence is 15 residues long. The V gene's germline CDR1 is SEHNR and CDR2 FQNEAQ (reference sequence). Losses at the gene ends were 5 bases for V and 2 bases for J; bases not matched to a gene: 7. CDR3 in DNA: TGTGCCAGCAGCCCGCGGACAGGGCCAAACACTGAAGCTTTCTTT. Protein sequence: CASSPRTGPNTEAFF. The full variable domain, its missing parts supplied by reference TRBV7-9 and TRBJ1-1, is DTGVSQNPRHKITKRGQNVTFRCDPISEHNRLYWYRQTLGQGPEFLTYFQNEAQLEKSRLLSDRFSAERPKGSFSTLEIQRTEQGDSAMYLCASSPRTGPNTEAFFGQGTRLTVV.

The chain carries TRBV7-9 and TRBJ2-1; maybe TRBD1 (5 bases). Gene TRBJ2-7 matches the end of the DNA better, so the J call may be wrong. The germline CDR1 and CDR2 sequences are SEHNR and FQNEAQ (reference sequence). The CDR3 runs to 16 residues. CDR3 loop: CASSLRGNRLSYEQYF. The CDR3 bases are TGTGCCAGCAGCTTAAGGGGTAATAGGCTTTCCTACGAGCAGTACTTC.

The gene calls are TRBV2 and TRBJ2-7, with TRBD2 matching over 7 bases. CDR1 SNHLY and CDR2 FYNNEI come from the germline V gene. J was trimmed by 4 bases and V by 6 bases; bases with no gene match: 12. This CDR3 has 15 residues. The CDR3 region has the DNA TGTGCCAGCAGCCAGCGGTCGACTAGCTGGTACGAGCAGTACTTC. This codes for CASSQRSTSWYEQYF.

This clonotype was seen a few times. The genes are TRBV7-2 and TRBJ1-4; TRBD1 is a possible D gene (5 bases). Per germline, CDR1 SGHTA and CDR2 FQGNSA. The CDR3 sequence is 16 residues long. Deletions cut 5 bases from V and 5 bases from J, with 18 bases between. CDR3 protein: CASSPDSDIGNEKLFF. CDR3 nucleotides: TGTGCCAGCAGCCCGGACTCGGACATCGGGAATGAAAAACTGTTTTTT.

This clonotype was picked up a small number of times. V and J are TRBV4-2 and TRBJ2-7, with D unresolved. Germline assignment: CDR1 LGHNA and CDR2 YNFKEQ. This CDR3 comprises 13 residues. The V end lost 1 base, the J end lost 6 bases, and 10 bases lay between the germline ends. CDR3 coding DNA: TGTGCCAGCAGCCAAGGCCCAGACTTCGAGCAGTACTTC. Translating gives CASSQGPDFEQYF.

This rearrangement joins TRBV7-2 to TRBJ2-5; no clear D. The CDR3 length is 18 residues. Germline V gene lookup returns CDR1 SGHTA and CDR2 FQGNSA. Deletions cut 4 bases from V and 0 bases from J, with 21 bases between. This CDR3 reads CASSSSLDSWYDQETQYF. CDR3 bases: TGTGCCAGCAGCTCCTCCTTAGACTCTTGGTACGACCAAGAGACCCAGTACTTC.

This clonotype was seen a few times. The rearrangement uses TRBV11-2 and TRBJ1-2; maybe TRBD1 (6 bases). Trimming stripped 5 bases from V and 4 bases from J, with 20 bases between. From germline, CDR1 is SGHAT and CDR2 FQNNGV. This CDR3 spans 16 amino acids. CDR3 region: CASSPIGGASGYGYTF. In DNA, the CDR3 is TGTGCCAGCAGCCCTATAGGGGGGGCTTCGGGCTATGGCTACACCTTC.

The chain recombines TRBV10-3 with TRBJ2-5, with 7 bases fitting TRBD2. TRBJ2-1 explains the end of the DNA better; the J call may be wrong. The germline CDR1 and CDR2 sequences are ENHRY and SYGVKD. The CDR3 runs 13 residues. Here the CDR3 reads CAISSGNGDEQFF. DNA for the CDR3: TGTGCCATCAGTAGCGGGAATGGGGATGAGCAGTTCTTC.

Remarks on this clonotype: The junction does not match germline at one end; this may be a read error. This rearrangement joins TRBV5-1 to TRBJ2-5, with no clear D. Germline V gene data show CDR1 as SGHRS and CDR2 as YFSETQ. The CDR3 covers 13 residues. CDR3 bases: TGCGCCAGCAGCTTGGGCGGTGGAGAGACCCACTACTTC. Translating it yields CASSLGGGETHYF.

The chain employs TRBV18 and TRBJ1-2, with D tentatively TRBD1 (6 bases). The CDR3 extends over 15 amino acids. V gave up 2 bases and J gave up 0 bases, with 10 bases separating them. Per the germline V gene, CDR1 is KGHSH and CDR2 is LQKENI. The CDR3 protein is CASSPSGTTNYGYTF. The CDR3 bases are TGTGCCAGCTCACCATCCGGGACAACTAACTATGGCTACACCTTC.

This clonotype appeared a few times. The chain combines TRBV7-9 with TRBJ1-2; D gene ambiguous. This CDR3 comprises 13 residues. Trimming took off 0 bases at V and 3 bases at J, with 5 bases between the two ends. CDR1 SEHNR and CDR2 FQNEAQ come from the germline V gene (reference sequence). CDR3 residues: CASSLAQHYGYTF. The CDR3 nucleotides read TGTGCCAGCAGCTTAGCGCAACACTATGGCTACACCTTC. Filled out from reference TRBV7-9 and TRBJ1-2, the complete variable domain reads DTGVSQNPRHKITKRGQNVTFRCDPISEHNRLYWYRQTLGQGPEFLTYFQNEAQLEKSRLLSDRFSAERPKGSFSTLEIQRTEQGDSAMYLCASSLAQHYGYTFGSGTRLTVV.

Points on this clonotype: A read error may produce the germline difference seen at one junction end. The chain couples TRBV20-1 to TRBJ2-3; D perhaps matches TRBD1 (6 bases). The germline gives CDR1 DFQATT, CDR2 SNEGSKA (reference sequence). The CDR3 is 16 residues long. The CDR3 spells CSAPNNRVSSTNTQYF. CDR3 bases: TGCAGTGCTCCTAATAACAGGGTATCTAGCACAAATACGCAGTATTTT.

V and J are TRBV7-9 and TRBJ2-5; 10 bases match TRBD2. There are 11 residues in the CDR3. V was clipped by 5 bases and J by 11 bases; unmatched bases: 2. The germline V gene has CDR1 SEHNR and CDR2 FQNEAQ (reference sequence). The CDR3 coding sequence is TGTGCCAGCAGCGGACTAGCGGAGCAGTACTTC. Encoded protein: CASSGLAEQYF.

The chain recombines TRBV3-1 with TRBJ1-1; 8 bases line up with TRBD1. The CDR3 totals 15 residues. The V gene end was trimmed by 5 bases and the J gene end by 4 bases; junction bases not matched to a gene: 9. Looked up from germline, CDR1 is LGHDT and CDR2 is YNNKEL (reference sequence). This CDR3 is CASSFRPGGGTEAFF. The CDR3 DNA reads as TGTGCCAGCAGCTTCCGGCCAGGGGGCGGCACTGAAGCTTTCTTT.